This TCR beta chain was found in a study of shared clonotypes between healthy human individuals. General study points: Donor scarcity curtailed the genetic and exposure-history diversity represented herein. Sampling was confined to blood; repertoires within tissues likely differ.

The CDR3 consists of 14 residues. The V and J ends lost 7 bases and 2 bases respectively, with 14 bases between them. Germline V gene lookup returns CDR1 LNHDA and CDR2 SQIVND (reference sequence). The data were produced by immunoSEQ multiplex PCR, yet TCRdb's version contains in-frame clones alone and is incomplete. The sample includes 950,000 to 1,100,000 clones, around 78% seen only once; the top ten take 0.6% to 0.7%. A note on this clone: Its specificity is not known.

This sequence joins TRBV19 and TRBJ1-2; TRBD1 might be the D (6 bases). The source material was memory CD4+ T cells from PBMCs. Subset described: CD45RA-negative fraction. The origin of this receptor is a young man in good health. Some clones in this sample may be carry-over from other donors' samples. CDR3 loop: CASTPRGLNYGYTF. The DNA for the CDR3 is TGTGCCAGTACCCCCAGGGGTTTAAACTATGGCTACACCTTC. Drawing the rest from reference TRBV19 and TRBJ1-2, the complete variable domain is DGGITQSPKYLFRKEGQNVTLSCEQNLNHDAMYWYRQDPGQGLRLIYYSQIVNDFQKGDIAEGYSVSREKKESFPLTVTSAQKNPTAFYLCASTPRGLNYGYTFGSGTRLTVV.